Sequencing of this TCR beta chain was carried out in a study of blood T cell repertoires in COVID-19. Trimming took 0 bases from V and 1 from J, leaving 14 bases between them. The CDR3 covers 17 residues. Looked up from germline, CDR1 is MGHRA and CDR2 is YSYEKL. Method: immunoSEQ multiplex PCR; TCRdb's copy keeps in-frame clones and lacks some. The sample lists under 300,000 clones, around 88% seen once, with 2.5% in the top ten. The receptor was isolated from a woman aged 40 to 50 with acute COVID-19. V gene TRBV4-1 combines with J gene TRBJ2-3; TRBD1 is a possible D gene (5 bases). The specimen sequenced was PBMCs or T cells enriched from blood (not recorded which). The CDR3 coding sequence is TGCGCCAGCAGCCAAGATCCCCTGGGGCGTGGCACAGATACGCAGTATTTT. Translated: CASSQDPLGRGTDTQYF.